The clone carrying this T cell receptor (beta chain) was detected only a few times. Its specificity is not known. The entry originates in a study of beta chain features in type 1 diabetes. Background on the study: Cell yields, age and gender were similar between patients and healthy donors. General study results and limits: All four CD4+ subsets from Type 1 diabetes patients carried moderately but significantly shorter TCRB CDR3s. The study found fewer insertions and more deletions at VDJ junctions in type 1 diabetes patients. Researchers could not determine here whether HLA type influences TCRB rearrangement.

Expressed TCRB transcripts were sequenced after all isolated RNA was converted to cDNA. Generated by immunoSEQ multiplex PCR, the TCRdb table keeps only in-frame clones and is missing some. Here the sample spans 500,000 to 800,000 clones, 12% being singletons. The receptor's source is a man aged 30 to 39 with type 1 diabetes. Input material: naive CD4+ T cells from blood.

The CDR3 is CASSSGTSGNIANYGYTF. The CDR3 DNA sequence: TGCGCCAGCAGCTCTGGCACCTCAGGGAATATAGCTAACTATGGCTACACCTTC. V and J are TRBV5-1 and TRBJ1-2, with TRBD1 as a possible D gene (5 bases). The CDR3 contains 18 residues. The V end lost 3 bases, the J end lost 0 bases, and 21 bases lay between the germline ends. Germline V lookup: CDR1 SGHRS, CDR2 YFSETQ.